This entry features one T cell receptor beta chain sequence. Its antigen is still unknown. Method: immunoSEQ multiplex PCR; TCRdb's copy keeps in-frame clones and lacks some. The table has 65,000 to 95,000 clones, roughly nine tenths seen once. The data were obtained in a study of OX40 agonist ivuxolimab in advanced cancers. The germline V gene encodes CDR1 SGHVS and CDR2 FQNEAQ. The CDR3 covers 13 residues. V shed 5 bases, J shed 13 bases, and the junction held 13 bases outside the gene matches. Whole-study results and caveats: In a subset of nonresponders, normalized T-cell clonal expansion was also low.

The origin of this receptor is an adult with an advanced solid tumor such as melanoma, head and neck, liver or kidney cancer. The chain carries TRBV7-8 and TRBJ2-7, with 8 bases matching TRBD2. The specimen comprised CD4+ or CD8+ T cells sorted from blood, sampled in a trial of the OX40 agonist ivuxolimab. The CDR3 region has the DNA TGTGCCAGCAGCACCTACGGTGCGGCGGGAGGATACTTC. Protein sequence: CASSTYGAAGGYF. The full variable domain, rest sourced from reference TRBV7-8 and TRBJ2-7, is GAGVSQSPRYKVAKRGQDVALRCDPISGHVSLFWYQQALGQGPEFLTYFQNEAQLDKSGLPSDRFFAERPEGSVSTLKIQRTQQEDSAVYLCASSTYGAAGGYFGPGTRLTVT.